This T cell receptor beta chain is drawn from a study of T cell responses to AZD1222 COVID-19 vaccine. Broader study findings: Vaccination with two AZD1222 doses was followed by a rise in Spike-specific TCR breadth and depth. Clonal diversity was possibly underestimated, and the donors were mostly white British, with more females. Vaccine-associated CD4 TCRs spanned spike, dominant at 160-218 and 743-854.

To note about this clone: Its antigen remains unidentified.

The CDR3 consists of 13 residues. Trimming took off 6 bases at V and 5 bases at J, with 11 bases between the two ends. The germline CDR1 and CDR2 sequences are SGHRS and YFSETQ. Produced via immunoSEQ multiplex PCR; TCRdb's table is partial and in-frame only. The table includes over 150,000 clones, 88% detected once. The V gene is TRBV5-1, the J gene TRBJ1-4; D ambiguous. Specimen: peripheral blood, collected 28 days after the second AZD1222 dose. The source of this sequence is an adult who received the AZD1222 COVID-19 vaccine. The CDR3 loop is CASTPGGNEKLFF. DNA of the CDR3: TGCGCCAGCACCCCTGGAGGCAATGAAAAACTGTTTTTT.